The 17 T cell receptor beta chains reported below all come from one sample, sequenced in a study of shared clonotypes between healthy human individuals. In the naive CD8 group, cells lacked CD45RO and were positively selected for CCR7, so terminally differentiated effector memory CD45RA+ cells were left out. Here immunoSEQ multiplex PCR was the method, and the copy in TCRdb shows in-frame clones only, minus some. The table has hundreds of thousands of clones, about 95% seen once; the top ten hold approximately 0.1%. Sequencing was done on a sample of naive CD8+ T cells sorted from blood. The source of these receptors is a woman in her 30s in good health.

The chain links TRBV2 to TRBJ1-4, with D perhaps TRBD1 (5 bases). The CDR3 has 15 amino acids. Deletions cut 1 base from V and 3 bases from J, with 9 bases between. In germline, CDR1 is SNHLY, CDR2 FYNNEI. CDR3 region: CASSEVRVANEKLFF. CDR3 nucleotides: TGTGCCAGCAGTGAAGTCAGGGTTGCTAATGAAAAACTGTTTTTT.

This chain connects TRBV30 to TRBJ2-3; 9 bases fit TRBD2. This CDR3 is 18 amino acids long. With 3 bases clipped from V and 4 bases from J, the junction kept 17 bases outside the gene matches. Germline values: CDR1 GTSNPN, CDR2 SVGIG (reference sequence). CDR3 loop: CAWRDRGGRARPPDTQYF. CDR3 nucleotide sequence: TGTGCCTGGAGAGACCGGGGCGGGAGGGCCCGTCCACCAGATACGCAGTATTTT.

The chain carries TRBV14 and TRBJ2-1, with 8 bases that match TRBD2. Germline CDR1 SGHDN, CDR2 FVKESK. This CDR3 contains 15 residues. The V and J ends lost 4 bases and 10 bases, in that order; junction bases with no gene match: 12. CDR3 loop: CASSRPVAGSWEQFF. DNA of the CDR3: TGTGCCAGCAGCCGTCCGGTAGCGGGATCGTGGGAGCAGTTCTTC.

The count of this clone is one. Other nucleotide sequences from this sample produce the same CDR3. The chain carries TRBV6-1 and TRBJ2-3, with 12 nucleotides matching TRBD2. The CDR3 covers 15 residues. Germline CDR1 is MNHNS and CDR2 is SASEGT. The V segment lost 4 bases and the J segment 3 bases; nucleotides outside the gene matches: 2. CDR3 sequence (DNA): TGTGCCAGCAGTGCACTAGCGGGAGGAACAGATACGCAGTATTTT. Its protein product is CASSALAGGTDTQYF.

The V gene is TRBV4-1, the J gene TRBJ2-1; 7 bases agree with TRBD2. Trimming at V came to 0 bases and at J to 5 bases, leaving 7 bases not matched to a gene. Germline V CDR1 and CDR2: MGHRA, YSYEKL. This CDR3 has 16 amino acids. CDR3 sequence reads: CASSQEPGLPNNEQFF. The DNA for the CDR3 is TGCGCCAGCAGCCAAGAGCCGGGACTACCTAACAATGAGCAGTTCTTC.

The chain has TRBV4-2 and TRBJ2-7; TRBD1 matches 9 bases. Germline-derived CDR1 and CDR2 are LGHNA and YNFKEQ. The trim removed 0 bases at V and 3 bases at J, leaving 6 bases unmatched. The CDR3 is 16 amino acids. CDR3 sequence reads: CASSQERGTGIYEQYF. CDR3 in DNA: TGTGCCAGCAGCCAAGAGAGAGGGACAGGGATCTACGAGCAGTACTTC.

This chain links TRBV7-3 with TRBJ1-2; D gene ambiguous. The CDR3 loop spans 12 amino acids. The V gene's germline CDR1 is SGHTA and CDR2 FQGTGA. The germline V and J ends were trimmed by 8 bases and 5 bases, with 12 bases remaining between them. CDR3 bases: TGTGCCAGCCGCCGGGCGGATTATGGCTACACCTTC. Amino acid sequence: CASRRADYGYTF.

The V gene is TRBV29-1, the J gene TRBJ2-7; no reliable D call. The CDR3 runs to 12 residues. The germline V and J ends were trimmed by 1 base and 4 bases, with 8 bases remaining between them. Germline V gene sequence: CDR1 SQVTM, CDR2 ANQGSEA. CDR3 region: CSVEVLGYEQYF. The CDR3 DNA sequence: TGCAGCGTTGAAGTCCTAGGGTACGAGCAGTACTTC.

The chain combines TRBV27 with TRBJ2-3; D gene uncertain. The V gene's germline CDR1 is MNHEY and CDR2 SMNVEV (reference sequence). The CDR3 spans 14 residues. Between the trimmed V and J ends, which lost 4 bases and 1 base, there was a span of 9 bases. This CDR3 is CASSSAGGTDTQYF. CDR3 DNA: TGTGCCAGCAGTTCAGCAGGAGGCACAGATACGCAGTATTTT.

The chain carries TRBV9 and TRBJ2-2, with D perhaps TRBD1 (5 bases). Trimming shortened V by 7 bases and J by 5 bases, and 15 bases separated the two germline ends. The CDR3 has 14 amino acids. CDR1 and CDR2 from the germline V gene are SGDLS and YYNGEE. CDR3 loop: CASDNSGLTGELFF. The DNA of the CDR3 is TGTGCCAGCGATAACTCAGGGTTAACCGGGGAGCTGTTTTTT. The whole variable domain, filled in from reference TRBV9 and TRBJ2-2, reads DSGVTQTPKHLITATGQRVTLRCSPRSGDLSVYWYQQSLDQGLQFLIQYYNGEERAKGNILERFSAQQFPDLHSELNLSSLELGDSALYFCASDNSGLTGELFFGEGSRLTVL.

This chain uses TRBV14 with TRBJ1-2; D not resolved. Germline V gene data show CDR1 as SGHDN and CDR2 as FVKESK. Trimming took 1 base from V and 8 from J, leaving 8 bases between them. The CDR3 length is 12 residues. The CDR3 spells CASSQGTLGYTF. The CDR3 DNA sequence: TGTGCCAGCAGCCAAGGGACTTTAGGCTACACCTTC. The entire variable domain, with the rest obtained from reference TRBV14 and TRBJ1-2, is as follows: EAGVTQFPSHSVIEKGQTVTLRCDPISGHDNLYWYRRVMGKEIKFLLHFVKESKQDESGMPNNRFLAERTGGTYSTLKVQPAELEDSGVYFCASSQGTLGYTFGSGTRLTVV.

J is TRBJ1-5 and V is TRBV27, with a weak D call TRBD1 (6 bases). Per germline, CDR1 MNHEY and CDR2 SMNVEV (reference sequence). V lost 6 bases and J 9 bases, leaving 18 bases between the germline ends. The CDR3 consists of 14 residues. CDR3 in DNA: TGTGCCAGCAGCTTCCGGGACAAGAGAGGGCCCCAGCATTTT. This sequence encodes CASSFRDKRGPQHF.

This chain joins TRBV6-5 and TRBJ1-1; D is ambiguous. Germline CDR1 and CDR2: MNHEY and SVGAGI. Trimming took 4 bases from V and 0 from J, leaving 12 bases between them. The CDR3 spans 15 residues. The CDR3 loop is CASSFNAYLNTEAFF. The CDR3 DNA follows: TGTGCCAGCAGTTTCAATGCGTACCTGAACACTGAAGCTTTCTTT.

The chain recombines TRBV19 with TRBJ2-1, with 8 bases lining up with TRBD2. This CDR3 contains 16 residues. V lost 3 bases to trimming and J lost 9 bases; unmatched junction nucleotides: 13. The germline V gene encodes CDR1 LNHDA and CDR2 SQIVND (reference sequence). The DNA of the CDR3 is TGTGCCAGTAGTATTAGCGGGCACCCCGCGGGGGGTGAGCAGTTCTTC. It encodes CASSISGHPAGGEQFF. Looking up the rest from reference TRBV19 and TRBJ2-1 gives the full variable domain: DGGITQSPKYLFRKEGQNVTLSCEQNLNHDAMYWYRQDPGQGLRLIYYSQIVNDFQKGDIAEGYSVSREKKESFPLTVTSAQKNPTAFYLCASSISGHPAGGEQFFGPGTRLTVL.

This clone was recorded only once. The chain links TRBV27 to TRBJ2-7; 9 bases line up with TRBD1. After removal of 2 bases from V and 8 bases from J, the junction contained 10 bases not matched to a gene. CDR1 and CDR2 (germline): MNHEY, SMNVEV (reference sequence). The CDR3 contains 15 residues. CDR3 loop: CASSLQPGQGGKQYF. The CDR3 DNA reads as TGTGCCAGCAGTTTACAACCGGGACAGGGTGGAAAGCAGTACTTC.

The rearrangement joins TRBV5-8 to TRBJ2-7; TRBD1 agrees at 10 bases. Germline assignment: CDR1 SGHTS and CDR2 YDEGEE. V dropped 1 base and J dropped 6; count of bases not matched to a gene: 4. The CDR3 sequence is 14 residues long. The DNA for the CDR3 is TGTGCCAGCAGCTTGCCCGGGACAGGGGCCGAGCAGTACTTC. This sequence encodes CASSLPGTGAEQYF.

J is TRBJ2-7 and V is TRBV5-4; 11 nucleotides agree with TRBD2. V lost 2 bases to trimming and J lost 3 bases; unmatched junction nucleotides: 1. Germline-derived CDR1 and CDR2 are SGHNT and YYREEE (reference sequence). The length of the CDR3 is 14 residues. CDR3 in amino acids: CASSFGTSGYEQYF. CDR3 coding DNA: TGTGCCAGCAGCTTCGGGACTAGCGGCTACGAGCAGTACTTC.